This T cell receptor beta chain was recorded in a study of early T cells in non-severe SARS-CoV-2 infection. The study, taken as a whole, reports: Comparison of clonotypes with VDJdb favored anti-spike CD8 responses while missing private and CD4 specificities.

The germline V gene encodes CDR1 PRHDT and CDR2 FYEKMQ (reference sequence). This CDR3 comprises 17 residues. The germline V and J ends were trimmed by 2 bases and 2 bases, with 15 bases remaining between them. Researchers tagged individual cDNA molecules with unique molecular identifiers. TCRdb used MiXCR to reprocess the 5' RACE reads, holding one entry per CDR3 protein. The table has some 100,000 distinct CDR3 sequences, about 15% seen once. A few counts support this clonotype. The antigen is undetermined. The sample comprised whole blood. The TCR comes from an adult who was a healthcare worker with PCR-confirmed SARS-CoV-2 infection or an uninfected control (not recorded which). The J gene is TRBJ2-2, the V gene TRBV13, with D perhaps TRBD2 (6 bases). CDR3 DNA: TGTGCCAGCAGCTTATATCGGGGGACTCTAAACACCGGGGAGCTGTTTTTT. Amino acid sequence: CASSLYRGTLNTGELFF.